The T cell receptor (beta chain) described here comes from a study of T cell repertoires in cytomegalovirus infection. TCRdb processed the reads anew with MiXCR; each CDR3 protein has one entry. The sample carries about a million distinct CDR3 sequences, less than 40% recorded once. Remarks on this clonotype: Its antigen is currently unknown.

This sample comprised cultured CD8+ T cells from PBMCs, obtained from culture after CMV antigen stimulation. The sequence was collected from a human donor in good health (CMV status not recorded). Some clones in this sample may be carry-over from other donors' samples.

CDR3 sequence (DNA): TGTGCCAGCAGCTTCCTCGTTCGCGCAGATACGCAGTATTTT. Translating it yields CASSFLVRADTQYF. This chain links TRBV7-8 with TRBJ2-3; D gene unclear. Germline CDR1 reads SGHVS; CDR2 reads FQNEAQ. This CDR3 is 14 amino acids long. V lost 3 bases and J lost 4, with 11 bases in between. The whole variable domain, filled in from reference TRBV7-8 and TRBJ2-3, reads GAGVSQSPRYKVAKRGQDVALRCDPISGHVSLFWYQQALGQGPEFLTYFQNEAQLDKSGLPSDRFFAERPEGSVSTLKIQRTQQEDSAVYLCASSFLVRADTQYFGPGTRLTVL.